This TCR beta chain was recorded in a study of graft-versus-host responses after intestinal transplantation. Study-wide points: With peak circulating GvH clone levels came an association with early post-transplant HvG declines.

Sequenced by immunoSEQ multiplex PCR; TCRdb stores in-frame clones only, minus some. This table holds around 110,000 clones, over 75% found once. In regard to this clone: Antigen specificity is unknown.

Germline trimming cut 7 bases from V and 5 bases from J; bases unmatched to any gene: 6. Germline-derived CDR1 and CDR2 are MNHEY and SVGAGI. CDR3 length equals 13 residues. The chain joins TRBV6-5 to TRBJ2-7; TRBD2 agrees at 9 bases. Here the sequenced sample was unstimulated CD4+ T cells sorted from spleen or lymph node cells, taken before intestinal transplant. This sequence was found in a human donor who received an intestinal transplant. CDR3 region: CASTRGGADEQYF. CDR3 DNA: TGTGCCAGCACGCGCGGGGGGGCCGACGAGCAGTACTTC.